This entry lists 32 T cell receptor beta chains sequenced from one sample in a study of T cell clonality in common variable immunodeficiency. Using immunoSEQ multiplex PCR, the repertoire was profiled, and TCRdb retains in-frame clones only, with some absent. The sample is made up of under 50,000 clones, none counted only once. The sequenced sample was peripheral blood mononuclear cells. These receptors were collected from a person aged 18-70 years in good health.

This clone was picked up many times. Sequencing ends 3 residues short of the CDR3 end; the germline J gene provides the rest. The chain has TRBV27 and TRBJ2-1; 14 bases fit TRBD2. V shed 5 bases, J shed 0 bases, and the junction held 9 bases outside the gene matches. The germline gives CDR1 MNHEY, CDR2 SMNVEV (reference sequence). The CDR3 sequence is 19 residues long. The CDR3 here is CASSKGLAGGPSSYNEQFF. The covered CDR3 bases are TGTGCCAGCAGTAAAGGACTAGCGGGGGGTCCCAGCTCCTACAATGAG.

This clone was seen many times. The read terminates 3 residues before the CDR3 end, so the remaining end is supplied by the germline J gene. The chain couples TRBV2 to TRBJ2-1; TRBD1 might be the D (5 bases). With 5 bases removed from V and 2 bases from J, the gap between germline ends came to 10 bases. CDR1 and CDR2 (germline): SNHLY, FYNNEI. The CDR3 extends over 14 amino acids. This chain's CDR3 is CASSSRATYNEQFF. CDR3 DNA, as far as it was read: TGTGCCAGCAGTTCCAGGGCCACCTACAATGAG.

This clone was seen many times. The read finishes 3 residues shy of the CDR3 end, and the germline J gene is used to complete it. The J gene is TRBJ1-4, the V gene TRBV5-5; D might be TRBD1 (5 bases). The CDR3 has 15 residues. Germline V gene lookup returns CDR1 SGHKS and CDR2 YYEKEE (reference sequence). The part of the CDR3 DNA that was read is TGTGCCAGCAGCTTGGACAGGTTGAGTTCTGGGGAA. This codes for CASSLDRLSSGE. The full CDR3 is CASSLDRLSSGELFF.

This clone was detected ten times or more. Coverage ceases 3 residues before the CDR3 finishes, and the germline J gene fills in the end. The genes are TRBV27 and TRBJ2-1; 9 bases align to TRBD2. The V segment lost 1 base and the J segment 1 base; nucleotides outside the gene matches: 2. Germline CDR1 and CDR2: MNHEY and SMNVEV (reference sequence). The length of the CDR3 is 16 residues. The part of the CDR3 DNA that was read is TGTGCCAGCAGTTTATTTAGCGGGAGATCCTACAATGAG. As protein: CASSLFSGRSYNE. Given in full, the CDR3 is CASSLFSGRSYNEQFF.

This clone was picked up many times. The CDR3 goes on 3 residues after the read ends, and that part is filled in from the germline J gene. This chain connects TRBV19 to TRBJ1-2, with TRBD1 identical over 7 bases. CDR3 size: 14 residues. CDR1 is LNHDA, CDR2 SQIVND, per germline (reference sequence). The sequenced CDR3 bases are TGTGCCACCACCAAAGGACAGGCCTGGGAGGGC. This codes for CATTKGQAWEG. The whole CDR3 is CATTKGQAWEGYTF.

This clone was seen at least ten times. With the read ending 3 residues before the CDR3 end, the germline J gene is used to fill in that end. The rearrangement joins TRBV20-1 to TRBJ2-5; 10 bases match TRBD1. Per the germline V gene, CDR1 is DFQATT and CDR2 is SNEGSKA (reference sequence). The ends lost 0 bases at V and 4 bases at J; junction bases unmatched: 5. CDR3 length: 15 residues. The CDR3 protein is CSARDPGQGTETQYF. Incomplete CDR3 DNA: TGCAGTGCTAGAGATCCGGGACAGGGGACAGAGACC.

The table lists this clone with many counts. Read data end 3 residues before the CDR3 end; the end is taken from the germline J gene. This rearrangement joins TRBV6-2 or TRBV6-3 to TRBJ2-2; D perhaps matches TRBD1 (6 bases). Germline-derived CDR1 and CDR2 are MNHEY and SVGEGT. This CDR3 is built from 14 residues. V lost 6 bases and J 6 bases, leaving 14 bases between the germline ends. The CDR3 sequence is CASSPTQGPGELFF. Partial CDR3 DNA: TGTGCCAGCAGCCCCACACAGGGCCCCGGGGAG.

This clone has at least ten counts. The read terminates 3 residues before the CDR3 end, so the remaining end is supplied by the germline J gene. The J gene is TRBJ2-5, the V gene TRBV7-9; D gene unclear. The CDR3 runs 13 residues. The V end lost 3 bases, the J end lost 3 bases, and 8 bases lay between the germline ends. The germline V gene has CDR1 SEHNR and CDR2 FQNEAQ (reference sequence). The CDR3 bases that were read are TGTGCCAGCAGCTTCTCCCCTGAAGAGACC. This gives the protein CASSFSPEET. The CDR3 reads in full as CASSFSPEETQYF. The full variable domain, with the rest looked up from reference TRBV7-9 and TRBJ2-5, is DTGVSQNPRHKITKRGQNVTFRCDPISEHNRLYWYRQTLGQGPEFLTYFQNEAQLEKSRLLSDRFSAERPKGSFSTLEIQRTEQGDSAMYLCASSFSPEETQYFGPGTRLLVL.

This clone was seen repeatedly, ten times or more. The read finishes 3 residues shy of the CDR3 end, and the germline J gene is used to complete it. This sequence joins TRBV7-9 and TRBJ1-1; D uncertain. The CDR3 loop spans 15 amino acids. V was trimmed by 5 bases and J by 5 bases, leaving 18 bases between them. Germline assignment: CDR1 SEHNR and CDR2 FQNEAQ (reference sequence). The CDR3 is CASSPNFPGRTEAFF. The CDR3 bases that were read are TGTGCCAGCAGCCCAAATTTCCCAGGAAGAACTGAA.

This clone came up many times. The CDR3 is CAWTSAAGYYGYTF. CDR3 DNA, as far as it was read: TGTGCCTGGACTTCGGCAGCGGGATACTATGGC. V gene TRBV30 combines with J gene TRBJ1-2; D unclear. The read finishes 3 residues shy of the CDR3 end, and the germline J gene is used to complete it. CDR3 length: 14 residues. In germline, CDR1 is GTSNPN, CDR2 SVGIG (reference sequence). Trimming took off 4 bases at V and 3 bases at J, with 15 bases between the two ends.

This clone appeared a few times. Here the CDR3 reads CASSSLGGDAVEQYF. Incomplete CDR3 DNA: TGCGCCAGCAGCTCCCTAGGGGGGGATGCCGTCGAG. The V and J genes are TRBV5-1 and TRBJ2-7; TRBD2 might be the D (7 bases). The CDR3 extends 3 residues past the end of the read, so its final part is completed from the germline J gene. V was clipped by 3 bases and J by 6 bases, with 19 bases between them. This CDR3 is built from 15 residues. CDR1 SGHRS and CDR2 YFSETQ come from the germline V gene.

Of note for this clone: The read terminates 3 residues ahead of where the CDR3 ends, so the germline J gene completes it. The chain carries TRBV18 and TRBJ1-1, with D perhaps TRBD1 (5 bases). V lost 2 bases, J lost 5 bases, and 12 bases lay in between. Germline CDR1 is KGHSH and CDR2 is LQKENI. The CDR3 consists of 14 residues. Partial CDR3 DNA: TGTGCCAGCTCACCAGAGGGGAGGGGAACTGAA. This sequence encodes CASSPEGRGTE. The entire CDR3 sequence reads CASSPEGRGTEAFF.

As concerns this clone: The read terminates 3 residues before the CDR3 end, so the remaining end is supplied by the germline J gene. The V and J genes are TRBV7-9 and TRBJ2-7; 10 bases match TRBD1. CDR3 length: 15 amino acids. The trim removed 4 bases at V and 3 bases at J, leaving 6 bases unmatched. The germline CDR1 and CDR2 sequences are SEHNR and FQNEAQ (reference sequence). CDR3 DNA (partial): TGTGCCAGCAGCTCGCCGGGACAGGGGCACTACGAG. Amino acids: CASSSPGQGHYE. The CDR3 reads in full as CASSSPGQGHYEQYF.

This clone was detected ten times or more. The read terminates 3 residues before the CDR3 end, so the remaining end is supplied by the germline J gene. V usage is TRBV5-4 and J usage is TRBJ2-2, with 11 bases fitting TRBD1. This CDR3 is 15 amino acids long. V lost 3 bases to trimming and J lost 5 bases; unmatched junction nucleotides: 3. Looked up from germline, CDR1 is SGHNT and CDR2 is YYREEE (reference sequence). This chain's CDR3 is CASSSGTGGTGELFF. The sequenced CDR3 bases are TGTGCCAGCAGCTCTGGGACAGGGGGGACCGGGGAG. The whole variable domain, filled in from reference TRBV5-4 and TRBJ2-2, reads ETGVTQSPTHLIKTRGQQVTLRCSSQSGHNTVSWYQQALGQGPQFIFQYYREEENGRGNFPPRFSGLQFPNYSSELNVNALELDDSALYLCASSSGTGGTGELFFGEGSRLTVL.

This clone was counted ten times or more. The CDR3 end lies 3 residues beyond the end of the read and is filled in from the germline J gene. The chain combines TRBV2 with TRBJ1-2; 8 nucleotides agree with TRBD1. The V gene's germline CDR1 is SNHLY and CDR2 FYNNEI. The CDR3 contains 15 residues. CDR3 protein: CASSEAGQGLRGYTF. The DNA read from the CDR3 is TGTGCCAGCAGTGAAGCAGGACAGGGTTTAAGGGGC.

This clone was detected many times. The CDR3 end lies 3 residues beyond the end of the read and is filled in from the germline J gene. The gene calls are TRBV30 and TRBJ2-7; 8 positions match TRBD1. The germline V gene encodes CDR1 GTSNPN and CDR2 SVGIG (reference sequence). This CDR3 spans 14 amino acids. V gave up 2 bases and J gave up 6 bases; unmatched junction bases: 9. The covered CDR3 bases are TGTGCCTGGAGTTCCGGGACAGGTTTATCCGAG. Amino acid sequence: CAWSSGTGLSE. In full, the CDR3 is CAWSSGTGLSEQYF.

This clone turned up a few times. The CDR3 end is not reached by the read, which stops 3 residues before it; the germline J gene fills it in. This chain links TRBV30 with TRBJ1-2; D is perhaps TRBD1 (5 bases). The CDR3 is 18 amino acids. Germline CDR1 reads GTSNPN; CDR2 reads SVGIG (reference sequence). Partial CDR3 DNA: TGTGCCTGGAGTGCATGGGGGAGCGGGAGTTCTTTCTACAATGAC. It codes for CAWSAWGSGSSFYND. The entire CDR3 reads CAWSAWGSGSSFYNDYTF.

This clone appeared many times. The missing CDR3 end, 3 residues past where the read stops, is filled in from the germline J gene. V usage is TRBV6-2 or TRBV6-3 and J usage is TRBJ2-1; 8 bases fit TRBD2. The CDR3 runs to 14 residues. Looked up from germline, CDR1 is MNHEY and CDR2 is SVGEGT. V lost 10 bases, J lost 4 bases, and 9 bases stayed unmatched. The chain's CDR3 is CATAPGGRYNEQFF. The DNA read from the CDR3 is TGTGCCACCGCCCCGGGGGGGCGATACAATGAG.

The sample holds many counts of this clone. Read coverage stops 3 residues before the CDR3 terminus; the germline J gene supplies the remainder. The chain couples TRBV19 to TRBJ2-2; 7 bases map to TRBD2. The germline V gene has CDR1 LNHDA and CDR2 SQIVND (reference sequence). The CDR3 is made up of 15 amino acids. The V segment lost 6 bases and the J segment 5 bases; nucleotides outside the gene matches: 9. CDR3: CASRISGFGTGELFF. Incomplete CDR3 DNA: TGTGCCAGTAGAATTAGCGGGTTTGGTACCGGGGAG.

This clone occurred many times. The read falls 3 residues short of the CDR3 end, and the missing part is taken from the germline J gene. The chain carries TRBV7-2 and TRBJ2-4; D may be TRBD1 (6 bases). The V end lost 4 bases, the J end lost 1 base, and 11 bases lay between the germline ends. This CDR3 spans 15 amino acids. The V gene's germline CDR1 is SGHTA and CDR2 FQGNSA. CDR3: CASSSPQGAKNIQYF. The DNA read from the CDR3 is TGTGCCAGCAGCTCCCCTCAGGGGGCCAAAAACATT.

This clone occurred many times. The read falls 3 residues short of the CDR3 end, and the missing part is taken from the germline J gene. The chain is built from TRBV5-4 and TRBJ1-1; TRBD1 agrees at 9 bases. Germline V gene sequence: CDR1 SGHNT, CDR2 YYREEE (reference sequence). The CDR3 has 14 amino acids. Germline trimming cut 4 bases from V and 5 bases from J; bases unmatched to any gene: 6. CDR3 DNA (partial): TGTGCCAGCAGCCCCGGGACAGGGAGTACTGAA. Encoded protein: CASSPGTGSTE. The whole CDR3 reads CASSPGTGSTEAFF.

Ten or more counts support this clone. The read ends 3 residues before the CDR3 terminus; that terminus is restored from the germline J gene. This chain uses TRBV20-1 with TRBJ1-6; D might be TRBD1 (5 bases). The CDR3 is 13 amino acids. Germline CDR1 and CDR2: DFQATT and SNEGSKA (reference sequence). The CDR3 bases that were read are TGCAGTGCTAGAGAGGGGGGTACCCAATCC. Protein sequence: CSAREGGTQS. The entire CDR3 reads CSAREGGTQSLHF.

This clone was seen repeatedly, ten times or more. The CDR3 goes on 3 residues after the read ends, and that part is filled in from the germline J gene. This rearrangement joins TRBV6-2 or TRBV6-3 to TRBJ2-4, with TRBD2 matching over 8 bases. CDR3 length: 14 residues. J gave up 3 bases and V 7 bases, and 5 bases lay outside the gene matches. Germline assignment: CDR1 MNHEY and CDR2 SVGEGT. Incomplete CDR3 DNA: TGTGCCAGCACCGGGGGGGCGGGCAAAAACATT. Protein product: CASTGGAGKNI. The whole CDR3 protein is CASTGGAGKNIQYF.

This clone was found many times. The CDR3 end lies 3 residues beyond the end of the read and is filled in from the germline J gene. The chain uses TRBV28 and TRBJ1-5; D not certain. CDR3 length equals 13 residues. V was clipped by 3 bases and J by 6 bases, with 9 bases between them. From germline, CDR1 is MDHEN and CDR2 SYDVKM. CDR3 bases read: TGTGCCAGCAGTTTTGTGGGCCGTCAGCCC. It translates to CASSFVGRQP. The whole CDR3 is CASSFVGRQPQHF.

This clone was detected ten times or more. The read finishes 3 residues shy of the CDR3 end, and the germline J gene is used to complete it. The chain uses TRBV5-1 and TRBJ2-5, with TRBD1 matching 9 bases. V lost 0 bases to trimming and J lost 5 bases; unmatched junction nucleotides: 8. The CDR3 runs 16 residues. From germline, CDR1 is SGHRS and CDR2 YFSETQ. The sequenced CDR3 bases are TGCGCCAGCAGCTTGGCCGGGACAGGGTACTCGGAGACC. Amino acids: CASSLAGTGYSET. The complete CDR3 reads CASSLAGTGYSETQYF.

This clone occurred many times. The read finishes 3 residues shy of the CDR3 end, and the germline J gene is used to complete it. This chain connects TRBV28 to TRBJ2-3; D not certain. CDR3 length: 17 amino acids. Per the germline V gene, CDR1 is MDHEN and CDR2 is SYDVKM. V was cut by 3 bases and J by 6 bases, with 22 bases left in between. CDR3 bases read: TGTGCCAGCAGTTTCTCCCCTTATCGGGTGGATGTGGATACG. Residues: CASSFSPYRVDVDT. In full, the CDR3 is CASSFSPYRVDVDTQYF.

This clone was counted at least ten times. From the germline J gene comes the end of the CDR3, since the read stops 3 residues before it. This sequence joins TRBV6-4 and TRBJ2-2; D not resolved. CDR1 MRHNA and CDR2 SNTAGT come from the germline V gene. The CDR3 extends over 13 amino acids. The V gene lost 3 bases and the J gene lost 4 bases, with 6 bases spanning the gap. The covered CDR3 bases are TGTGCCAGCAGTGAGACGGGCACCGGGGAG. Amino acid sequence: CASSETGTGE. The complete CDR3 sequence is CASSETGTGELFF.

Ten or more counts support this clone. The read ends 3 residues early relative to the CDR3; the germline J gene fills the gap. V and J are TRBV20-1 and TRBJ2-1; the match to TRBD2 covers 12 bases. Per germline, CDR1 DFQATT and CDR2 SNEGSKA (reference sequence). V was pared by 6 bases and J by 1 base, with 7 bases of the junction left unmatched. This CDR3 is 16 amino acids long. This CDR3 is CSAINLAGGSYNEQFF. The CDR3 DNA, read in part, is TGCAGTGCAATAAACCTAGCGGGAGGGTCCTACAATGAG.

The table lists this clone with many counts. The DNA ends 3 residues before the CDR3 does, and the rest of the CDR3 is filled in from the germline J gene. The chain combines TRBV11-3 with TRBJ1-2; D is possibly TRBD1 (5 bases). V was cut by 7 bases and J by 0 bases, with 12 bases left in between. CDR3 size: 14 residues. The germline V gene encodes CDR1 SGHNT and CDR2 YENEEA. CDR3 amino acids: CASKGDSTNYGYTF. CDR3 DNA (partial): TGTGCCAGCAAAGGGGATTCAACTAACTATGGC.

This clone was seen ten or more times. The CDR3 is cut off 3 residues early in the read; its end comes from the germline J gene. This sequence joins TRBV19 and TRBJ2-5; 7 bases agree with TRBD2. The length of the CDR3 is 15 residues. Germline assignment: CDR1 LNHDA and CDR2 SQIVND (reference sequence). With 9 bases clipped from V and 0 bases from J, the junction kept 10 bases outside the gene matches. CDR3 DNA (partial): TGTGCCAGCCAACGGGCTAGCGGACACCAAGAGACC. This sequence encodes CASQRASGHQET. The complete CDR3 reads CASQRASGHQETQYF.

This clone was found many times. This CDR3 is CASRHTNKNTGELFF. Incomplete CDR3 DNA: TGTGCCAGCAGGCATACAAATAAGAACACCGGGGAG. The J gene is TRBJ2-2, the V gene TRBV12-3 or TRBV12-4; D call uncertain. The read halts 3 residues ahead of the CDR3 end, with the missing end drawn from the germline J gene. Trimming took 6 bases from V and 1 from J, leaving 12 bases between them. CDR3 length: 15 residues.

This clone appeared many times. The read ends 3 residues early relative to the CDR3; the germline J gene fills the gap. The genes are TRBV20-1 and TRBJ1-5, with D possibly matching TRBD1 (6 bases). The germline V gene has CDR1 DFQATT and CDR2 SNEGSKA (reference sequence). V lost 1 base to trimming and J lost 5 bases, with 18 bases between them. The CDR3 consists of 16 residues. The CDR3 here is CSARASGGLGDQPQHF. The CDR3 DNA, read in part, is TGCAGTGCTAGAGCAAGTGGGGGCCTAGGTGATCAGCCC.